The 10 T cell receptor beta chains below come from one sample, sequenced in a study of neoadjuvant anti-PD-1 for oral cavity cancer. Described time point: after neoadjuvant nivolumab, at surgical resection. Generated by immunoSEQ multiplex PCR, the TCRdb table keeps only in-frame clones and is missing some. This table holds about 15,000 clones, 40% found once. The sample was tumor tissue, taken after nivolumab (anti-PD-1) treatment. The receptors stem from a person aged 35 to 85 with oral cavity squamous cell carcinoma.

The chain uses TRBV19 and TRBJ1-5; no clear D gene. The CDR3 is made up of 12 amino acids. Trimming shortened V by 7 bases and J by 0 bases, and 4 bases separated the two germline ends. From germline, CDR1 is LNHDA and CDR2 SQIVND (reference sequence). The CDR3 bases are TGTGCCAGTAAGGGTAGCAATCAGCCCCAGCATTTT. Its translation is CASKGSNQPQHF. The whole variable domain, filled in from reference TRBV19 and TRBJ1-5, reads DGGITQSPKYLFRKEGQNVTLSCEQNLNHDAMYWYRQDPGQGLRLIYYSQIVNDFQKGDIAEGYSVSREKKESFPLTVTSAQKNPTAFYLCASKGSNQPQHFGDGTRLSIL.

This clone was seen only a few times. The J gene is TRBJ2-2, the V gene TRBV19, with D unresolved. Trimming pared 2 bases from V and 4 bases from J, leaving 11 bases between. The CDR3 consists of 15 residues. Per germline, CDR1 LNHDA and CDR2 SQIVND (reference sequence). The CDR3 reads CASSIPRVSTGELFF. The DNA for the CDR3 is TGTGCCAGTAGTATACCTAGGGTCTCCACCGGGGAGCTGTTTTTT.

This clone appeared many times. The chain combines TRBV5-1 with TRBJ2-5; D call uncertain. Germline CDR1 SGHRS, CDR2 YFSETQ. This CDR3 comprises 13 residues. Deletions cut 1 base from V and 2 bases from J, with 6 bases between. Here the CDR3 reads CASSLRRQETQYF. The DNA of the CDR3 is TGCGCCAGCAGCTTGCGACGGCAAGAGACCCAGTACTTC.

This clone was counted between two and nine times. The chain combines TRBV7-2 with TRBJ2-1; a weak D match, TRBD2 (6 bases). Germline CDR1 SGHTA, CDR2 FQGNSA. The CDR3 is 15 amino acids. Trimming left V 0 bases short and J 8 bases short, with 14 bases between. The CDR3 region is CASSLAVGWGDEQFF. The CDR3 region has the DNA TGTGCCAGCAGCTTAGCGGTGGGATGGGGGGATGAGCAGTTCTTC.

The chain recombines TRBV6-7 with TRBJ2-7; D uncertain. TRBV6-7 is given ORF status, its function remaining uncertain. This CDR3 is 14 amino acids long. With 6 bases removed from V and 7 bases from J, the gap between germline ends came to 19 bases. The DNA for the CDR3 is TGTGCCAGCAGCCCTTGGGGAAGGCAAGGAGAGCAGTACTTC. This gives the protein CASSPWGRQGEQYF.

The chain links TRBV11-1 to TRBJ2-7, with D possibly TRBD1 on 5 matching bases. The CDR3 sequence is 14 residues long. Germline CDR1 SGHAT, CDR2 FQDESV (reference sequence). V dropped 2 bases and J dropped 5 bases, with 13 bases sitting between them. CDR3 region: CASSLSLQGNEQYF. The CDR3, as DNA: TGTGCCAGCAGCTTAAGTCTTCAGGGCAACGAGCAGTACTTC.

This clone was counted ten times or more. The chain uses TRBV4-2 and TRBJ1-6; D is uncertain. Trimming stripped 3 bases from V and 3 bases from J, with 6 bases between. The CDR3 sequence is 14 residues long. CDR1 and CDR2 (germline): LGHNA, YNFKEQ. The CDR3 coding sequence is TGTGCCAGCAGCCAGGATTACTATAATTCACCCCTCCACTTT. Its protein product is CASSQDYYNSPLHF.

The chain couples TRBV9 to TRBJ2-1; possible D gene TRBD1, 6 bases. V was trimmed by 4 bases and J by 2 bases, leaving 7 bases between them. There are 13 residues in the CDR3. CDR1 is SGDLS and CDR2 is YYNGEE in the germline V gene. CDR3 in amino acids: CASSRDTYNEQFF. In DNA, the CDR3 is TGTGCCAGCAGCAGGGACACCTACAATGAGCAGTTCTTC.

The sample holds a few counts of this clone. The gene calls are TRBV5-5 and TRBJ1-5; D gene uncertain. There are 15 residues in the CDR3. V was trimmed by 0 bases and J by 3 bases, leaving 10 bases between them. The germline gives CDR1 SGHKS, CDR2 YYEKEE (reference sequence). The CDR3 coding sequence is TGTGCCAGCAGCTTGGGGCCTCGTTTCAATCAGCCCCAGCATTTT. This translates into CASSLGPRFNQPQHF.

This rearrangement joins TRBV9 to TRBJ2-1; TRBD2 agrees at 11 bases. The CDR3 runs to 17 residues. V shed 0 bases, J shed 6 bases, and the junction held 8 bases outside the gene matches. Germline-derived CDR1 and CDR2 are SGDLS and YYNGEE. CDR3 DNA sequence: TGTGCCAGCAGCGTAGCTCTAGCGGGGGGCCACCCCAATGAGCAGTTCTTC. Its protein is CASSVALAGGHPNEQFF.